This T cell receptor (beta chain) was recorded in a study of a mutant IDH1 vaccine in newly diagnosed glioma. Study in general: Earlier care involved radiotherapy, temozolomide, or both, and the majority received both.

The CDR3 contains 14 residues. The junction had 3 bases not matched to a gene; V was cut back by 5 bases and J by 1 base. Germline CDR1 is SEHNR and CDR2 is FQNEAQ (reference sequence). This clone has a handful of counts. No antigen is known for it. Time point described: week 23, last vaccination. Vaccination comprised doses that each held 300 ug of mutant IDH1 20-mer peptide, plus topical imiquimod. Using immunoSEQ multiplex PCR, the repertoire was profiled, and TCRdb retains in-frame clones only, with some absent. The sample lists tens of thousands of clones, about four fifths occurring once. The input for sequencing was PBMCs, taken from a glioma patient whose treatment included an IDH1 peptide vaccine. The source is a man in his forties with glioma. This sequence joins TRBV7-9 and TRBJ1-1; 8 bases agree with TRBD1. The CDR3 nucleotides are TGTGCCAGCAGCCCGCAGGGGGCGAACACTGAAGCTTTCTTT. Translating it yields CASSPQGANTEAFF.